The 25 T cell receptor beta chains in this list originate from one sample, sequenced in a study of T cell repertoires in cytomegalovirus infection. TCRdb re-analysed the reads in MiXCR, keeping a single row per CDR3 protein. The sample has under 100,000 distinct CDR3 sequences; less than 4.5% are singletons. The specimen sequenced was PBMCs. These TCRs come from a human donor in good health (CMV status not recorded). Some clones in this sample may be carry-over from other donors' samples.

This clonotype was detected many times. CDR3 loop: CASSSLEASEQFF. CDR3 nucleotides: TGTGCCAGCAGCTCGCTGGAAGCGTCTGAGCAGTTCTTC. The chain combines TRBV7-8 with TRBJ2-1; the D is unclear. The germline V and J ends were trimmed by 4 bases and 9 bases, with 13 bases remaining between them. This CDR3 contains 13 residues. Germline values: CDR1 SGHVS, CDR2 FQNEAQ.

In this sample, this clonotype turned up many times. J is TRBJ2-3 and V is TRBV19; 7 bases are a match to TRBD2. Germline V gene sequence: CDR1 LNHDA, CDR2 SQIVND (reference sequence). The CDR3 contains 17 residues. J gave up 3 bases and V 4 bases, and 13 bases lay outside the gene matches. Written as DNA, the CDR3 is TGTGCCAGTAGTACTCCTCTGAGGCGGGGGAATACAGATACGCAGTATTTT. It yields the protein CASSTPLRRGNTDTQYF.

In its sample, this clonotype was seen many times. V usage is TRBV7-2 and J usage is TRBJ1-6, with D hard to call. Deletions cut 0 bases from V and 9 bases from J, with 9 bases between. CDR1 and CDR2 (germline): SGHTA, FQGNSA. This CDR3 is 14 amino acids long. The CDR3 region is CASSLAGRGSPLHF. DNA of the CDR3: TGTGCCAGCAGCTTAGCAGGGCGGGGTTCACCCCTCCACTTT.

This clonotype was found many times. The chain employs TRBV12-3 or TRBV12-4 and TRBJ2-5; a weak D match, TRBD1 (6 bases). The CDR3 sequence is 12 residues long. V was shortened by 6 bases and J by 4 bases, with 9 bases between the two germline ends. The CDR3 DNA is TGTGCCAGCAGCACAGGGCTAGAGACCCAGTACTTC. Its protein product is CASSTGLETQYF.

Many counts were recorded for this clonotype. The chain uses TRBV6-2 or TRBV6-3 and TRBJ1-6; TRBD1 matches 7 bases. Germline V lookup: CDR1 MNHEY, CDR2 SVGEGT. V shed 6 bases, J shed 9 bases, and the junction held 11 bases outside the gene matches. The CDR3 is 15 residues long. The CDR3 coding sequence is TGTGCCAGCAGCTATCAACAGGGGTCCTCTTCACCCCTCCACTTT. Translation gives CASSYQQGSSSPLHF.

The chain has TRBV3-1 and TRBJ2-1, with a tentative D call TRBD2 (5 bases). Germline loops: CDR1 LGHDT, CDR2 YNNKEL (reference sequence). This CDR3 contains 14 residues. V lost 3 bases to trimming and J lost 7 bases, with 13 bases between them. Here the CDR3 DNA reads TGTGCCAGCAGCCACACGGATCGGGGTAATGAGCAGTTCTTC. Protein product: CASSHTDRGNEQFF.

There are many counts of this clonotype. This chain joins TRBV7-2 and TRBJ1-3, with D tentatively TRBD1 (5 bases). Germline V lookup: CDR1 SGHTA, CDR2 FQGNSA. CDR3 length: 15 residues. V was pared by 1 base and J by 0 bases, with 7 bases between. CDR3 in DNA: TGTGCCAGCAGCTTAGGGGGCAACTCTGGAAACACCATATATTTT. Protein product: CASSLGGNSGNTIYF.

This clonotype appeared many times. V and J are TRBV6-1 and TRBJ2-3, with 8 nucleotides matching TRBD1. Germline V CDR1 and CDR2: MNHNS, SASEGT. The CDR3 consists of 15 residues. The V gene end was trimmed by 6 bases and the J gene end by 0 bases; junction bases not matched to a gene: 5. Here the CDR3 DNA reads TGTGCCAGCAGCAGCACAGGGGGAAGCACAGATACGCAGTATTTT. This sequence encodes CASSSTGGSTDTQYF.

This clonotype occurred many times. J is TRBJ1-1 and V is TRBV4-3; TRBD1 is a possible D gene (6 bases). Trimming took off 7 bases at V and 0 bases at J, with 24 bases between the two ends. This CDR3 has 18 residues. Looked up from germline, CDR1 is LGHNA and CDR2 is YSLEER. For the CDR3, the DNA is TGCGCCAGCACCCCCTCGAAGGATGATGACAGGCTGAACACTGAAGCTTTCTTT. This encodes CASTPSKDDDRLNTEAFF.

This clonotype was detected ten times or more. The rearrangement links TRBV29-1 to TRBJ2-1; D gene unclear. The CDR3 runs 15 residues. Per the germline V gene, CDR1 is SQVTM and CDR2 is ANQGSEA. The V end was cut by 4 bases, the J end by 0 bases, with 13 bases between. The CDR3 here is CSVVGGRSSYNEQFF. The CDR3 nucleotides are TGCAGCGTTGTTGGCGGCCGGAGCTCCTACAATGAGCAGTTCTTC.

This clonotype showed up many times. The CDR3 region has the DNA TGTGCCAGCAATGAGGCGGGCTATGAGGTGCTGAACACTGAAGCTTTCTTT. This codes for CASNEAGYEVLNTEAFF. V usage is TRBV28 and J usage is TRBJ1-1; D gene uncertain. The CDR3 is 17 amino acids. Germline V lookup: CDR1 MDHEN, CDR2 SYDVKM. Trimming removed 7 bases from V and 0 bases from J, with 21 bases in between.

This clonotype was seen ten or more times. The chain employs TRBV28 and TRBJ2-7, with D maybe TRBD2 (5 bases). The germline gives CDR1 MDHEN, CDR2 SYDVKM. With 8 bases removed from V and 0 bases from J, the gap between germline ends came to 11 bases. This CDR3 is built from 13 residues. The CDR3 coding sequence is TGTGCCAGCCGGGCGGGCCACTCCTACGAGCAGTACTTC. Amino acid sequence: CASRAGHSYEQYF.

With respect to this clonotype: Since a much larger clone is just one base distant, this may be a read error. CDR3 DNA sequence: TGTGCCTGGAGTCGAACAGGGGGCACTGAAGCTGTCTTT. Translating it yields CAWSRTGGTEAVF. The chain joins TRBV30 to TRBJ1-1; 9 bases agree with TRBD1. The CDR3 totals 13 residues. In germline, CDR1 is GTSNPN, CDR2 SVGIG (reference sequence).

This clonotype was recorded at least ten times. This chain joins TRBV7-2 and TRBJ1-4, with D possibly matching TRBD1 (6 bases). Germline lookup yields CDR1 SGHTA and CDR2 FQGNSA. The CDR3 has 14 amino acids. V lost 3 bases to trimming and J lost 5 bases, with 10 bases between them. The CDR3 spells CASSLDSRNEKLFF. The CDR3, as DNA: TGTGCCAGCAGCTTGGACAGCCGGAATGAAAAACTGTTTTTT.

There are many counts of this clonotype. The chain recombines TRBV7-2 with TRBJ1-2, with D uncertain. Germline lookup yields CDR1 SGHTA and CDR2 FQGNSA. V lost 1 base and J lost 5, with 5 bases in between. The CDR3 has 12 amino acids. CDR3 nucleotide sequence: TGTGCCAGCAGCTTAGGCCGGTATGGCTACACCTTC. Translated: CASSLGRYGYTF.

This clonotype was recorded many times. DNA of the CDR3: TGTGCCAGCAGCTTGGAGGCAGACTCCTACAATGAGCAGTTCTTC. It codes for CASSLEADSYNEQFF. J is TRBJ2-1 and V is TRBV5-4; D gene uncertain. V lost 0 bases, J lost 0 bases, and 7 bases lay in between. The germline gives CDR1 SGHNT, CDR2 YYREEE (reference sequence). The CDR3 sequence is 15 residues long.

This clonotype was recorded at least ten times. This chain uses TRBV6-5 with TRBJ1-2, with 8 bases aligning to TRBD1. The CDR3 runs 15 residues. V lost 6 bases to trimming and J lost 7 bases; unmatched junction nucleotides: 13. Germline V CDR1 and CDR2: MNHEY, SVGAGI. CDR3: CASSSDRGSGSGYTF. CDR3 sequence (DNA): TGTGCCAGCAGCTCAGACAGGGGATCAGGGAGTGGCTACACCTTC.

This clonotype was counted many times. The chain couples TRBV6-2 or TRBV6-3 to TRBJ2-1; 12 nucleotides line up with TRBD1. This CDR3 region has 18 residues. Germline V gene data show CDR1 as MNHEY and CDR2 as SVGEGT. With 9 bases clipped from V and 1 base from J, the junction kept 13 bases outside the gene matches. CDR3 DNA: TGTGCCAGTTCCTGGGACAGGGGGCTTGGCAGGTCCTACAATGAGCAGTTCTTC. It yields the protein CASSWDRGLGRSYNEQFF.

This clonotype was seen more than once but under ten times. In nucleotides, the CDR3 is TGTGCCAGCAGTCAATGGGGGCAGGGGGGTTCCAAAAACATTCAGTACTTC. Protein: CASSQWGQGGSKNIQYF. The J gene is TRBJ2-4, the V gene TRBV28; D is possibly TRBD1 (7 bases). The length of the CDR3 is 17 residues. V lost 5 bases to trimming and J lost 2 bases, with 19 bases between them. Germline CDR1 is MDHEN and CDR2 is SYDVKM.

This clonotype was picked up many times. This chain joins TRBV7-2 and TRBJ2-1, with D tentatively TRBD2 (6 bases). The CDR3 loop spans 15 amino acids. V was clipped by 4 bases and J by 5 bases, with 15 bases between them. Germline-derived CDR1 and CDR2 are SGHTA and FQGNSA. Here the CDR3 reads CASSSSGWAHNEQFF. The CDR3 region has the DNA TGTGCCAGCAGCTCAAGCGGGTGGGCACACAATGAGCAGTTCTTC. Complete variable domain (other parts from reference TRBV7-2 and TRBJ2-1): GAGVSQSPSNKVTEKGKDVELRCDPISGHTALYWYRQSLGQGLEFLIYFQGNSAPDKSGLPSDRFSAERTGGSVSTLTIQRTQQEDSAVYLCASSSSGWAHNEQFFGPGTRLTVL.

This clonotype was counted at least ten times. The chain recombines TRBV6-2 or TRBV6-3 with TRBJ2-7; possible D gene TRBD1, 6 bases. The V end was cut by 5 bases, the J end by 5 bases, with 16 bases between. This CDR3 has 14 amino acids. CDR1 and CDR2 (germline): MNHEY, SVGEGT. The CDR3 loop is CASSRNRETNEQYF. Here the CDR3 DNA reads TGTGCCAGCAGTAGAAACAGGGAGACCAACGAGCAGTACTTC.

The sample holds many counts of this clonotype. CDR3 sequence (DNA): TGTGCCACCAGTGACTCGGACGGTCTATTCACAGATACGCAGTATTTT. The encoded protein is CATSDSDGLFTDTQYF. This chain links TRBV24-1 with TRBJ2-3; no reliable D call. The V gene lost 4 bases and the J gene lost 2 bases, with 15 bases spanning the gap. The CDR3 extends over 16 amino acids. In germline, CDR1 is KGHDR, CDR2 SFDVKD.

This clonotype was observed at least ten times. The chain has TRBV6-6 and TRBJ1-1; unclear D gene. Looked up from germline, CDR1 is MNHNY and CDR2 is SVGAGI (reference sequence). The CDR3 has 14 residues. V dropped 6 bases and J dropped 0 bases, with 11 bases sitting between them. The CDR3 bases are TGTGCCAGCAGACCAGGTCAGGTGAACACTGAAGCTTTCTTT. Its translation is CASRPGQVNTEAFF.

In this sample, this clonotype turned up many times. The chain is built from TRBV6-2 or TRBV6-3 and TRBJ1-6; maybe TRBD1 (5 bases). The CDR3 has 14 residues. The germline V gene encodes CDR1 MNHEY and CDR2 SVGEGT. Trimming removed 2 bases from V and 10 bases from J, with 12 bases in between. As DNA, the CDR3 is TGTGCCAGCAGTTACGGGCAGGGCGGATCACCCCTCCACTTT. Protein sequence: CASSYGQGGSPLHF.

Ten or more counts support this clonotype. CDR3: CSADPTPSGYTDTQYF. CDR3 nucleotide sequence: TGCAGCGCCGACCCGACCCCTAGCGGATACACAGATACGCAGTATTTT. The chain links TRBV29-1 to TRBJ2-3; 7 bases are shared with TRBD2. The CDR3 is 16 amino acids. Germline-derived CDR1 and CDR2 are SQVTM and ANQGSEA. Trimming took 7 bases from V and 2 from J; bases not matched to a gene: 15.